The clone carrying this T cell receptor beta chain has just a few counts. This sample is part of a study of cytomegalovirus exposure and HLA in healthy donors. Trimming removed 6 bases from V and 3 bases from J; junction bases left unmatched: 7. The CDR3 covers 15 residues. Germline loops: CDR1 MNHEY, CDR2 SVGAGI. 13 Jbeta primers and 60 Vbeta primers were used for the PCR. TCRdb's table, derived via immunoSEQ multiplex PCR, lists solely in-frame clones and lacks some. The table lists 100,000 to 150,000 clones, roughly 70% of them singletons. Sequences were obtained from PBMCs. The V gene is TRBV6-5, the J gene TRBJ2-2, with 7 bases fitting TRBD2. This TCR was sampled from a woman between 35 and 50 years old in good health and CMV-seropositive. The CDR3 protein is CASRTLAHDTGELFF. As DNA, the CDR3 is TGTGCCAGCAGAACACTAGCGCACGACACCGGGGAGCTGTTTTTT.